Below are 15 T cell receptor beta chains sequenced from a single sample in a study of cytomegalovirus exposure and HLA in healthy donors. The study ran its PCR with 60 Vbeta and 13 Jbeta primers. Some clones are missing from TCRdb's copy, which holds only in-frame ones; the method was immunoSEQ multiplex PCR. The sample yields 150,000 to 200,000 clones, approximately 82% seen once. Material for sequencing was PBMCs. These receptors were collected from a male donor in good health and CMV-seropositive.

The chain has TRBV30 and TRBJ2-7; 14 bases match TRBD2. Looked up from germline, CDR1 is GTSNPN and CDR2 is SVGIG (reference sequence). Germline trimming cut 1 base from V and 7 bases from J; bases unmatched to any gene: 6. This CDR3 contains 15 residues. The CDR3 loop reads CAWSETSGGAREQYF. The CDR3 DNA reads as TGTGCCTGGAGTGAGACTAGCGGGGGGGCCCGGGAGCAGTACTTC.

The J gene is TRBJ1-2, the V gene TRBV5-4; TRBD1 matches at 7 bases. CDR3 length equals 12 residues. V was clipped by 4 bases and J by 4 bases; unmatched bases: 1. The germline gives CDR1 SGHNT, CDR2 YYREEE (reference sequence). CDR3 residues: CASSGDSYGYTF. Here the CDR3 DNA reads TGTGCCAGCAGCGGGGACAGCTATGGCTACACCTTC.

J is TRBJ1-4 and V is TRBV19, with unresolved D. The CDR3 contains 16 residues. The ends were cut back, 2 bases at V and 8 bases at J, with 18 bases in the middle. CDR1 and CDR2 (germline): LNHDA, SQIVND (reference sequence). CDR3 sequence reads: CASSIFATGIGEKLFF. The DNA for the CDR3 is TGTGCCAGTAGTATATTCGCGACTGGTATCGGAGAAAAACTGTTTTTT. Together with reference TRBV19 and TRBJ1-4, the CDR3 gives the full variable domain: DGGITQSPKYLFRKEGQNVTLSCEQNLNHDAMYWYRQDPGQGLRLIYYSQIVNDFQKGDIAEGYSVSREKKESFPLTVTSAQKNPTAFYLCASSIFATGIGEKLFFGSGTQLSVL.

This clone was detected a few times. The CDR3 sequence: CASSLDREALGYTF. The CDR3 nucleotides are TGTGCCAGCAGCTTGGATCGGGAGGCGTTGGGCTACACCTTC. The chain employs TRBV5-4 and TRBJ1-2; D not certain. This CDR3 has 14 residues. Germline-derived CDR1 and CDR2 are SGHNT and YYREEE (reference sequence). V lost 0 bases to trimming and J lost 8 bases, with 14 bases between them.

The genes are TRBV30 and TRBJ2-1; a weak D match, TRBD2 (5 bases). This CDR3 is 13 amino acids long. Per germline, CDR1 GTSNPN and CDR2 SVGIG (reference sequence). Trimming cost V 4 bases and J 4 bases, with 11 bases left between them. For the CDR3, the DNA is TGTGCCTGGACGGAGCGGACTTACAATGAGCAGTTCTTC. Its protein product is CAWTERTYNEQFF.

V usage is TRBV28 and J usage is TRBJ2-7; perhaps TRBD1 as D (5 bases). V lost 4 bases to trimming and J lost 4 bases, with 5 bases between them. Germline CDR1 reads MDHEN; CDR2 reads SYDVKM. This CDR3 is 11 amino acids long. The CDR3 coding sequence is TGTGCCAGCAGTTACAGGTACGAGCAGTACTTC. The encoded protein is CASSYRYEQYF.

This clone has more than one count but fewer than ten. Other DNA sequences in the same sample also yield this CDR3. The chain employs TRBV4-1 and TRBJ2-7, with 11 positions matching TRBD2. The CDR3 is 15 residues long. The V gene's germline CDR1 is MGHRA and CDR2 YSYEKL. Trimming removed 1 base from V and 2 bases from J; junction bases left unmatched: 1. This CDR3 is CASSQGLAGPYEQYF. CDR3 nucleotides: TGCGCCAGCAGCCAAGGACTAGCGGGACCCTACGAGCAGTACTTC.

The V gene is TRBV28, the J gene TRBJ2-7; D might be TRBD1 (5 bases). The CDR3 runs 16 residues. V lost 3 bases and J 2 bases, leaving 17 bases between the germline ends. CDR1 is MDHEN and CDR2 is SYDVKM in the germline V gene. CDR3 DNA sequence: TGTGCCAGCAGTTTTTCTAGTGACAGACCCACCTACGAGCAGTACTTC. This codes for CASSFSSDRPTYEQYF. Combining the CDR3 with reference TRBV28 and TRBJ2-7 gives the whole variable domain DVKVTQSSRYLVKRTGEKVFLECVQDMDHENMFWYRQDPGLGLRLIYFSYDVKMKEKGDIPEGYSVSREKKERFSLILESASTNQTSMYLCASSFSSDRPTYEQYFGPGTRLTVT.

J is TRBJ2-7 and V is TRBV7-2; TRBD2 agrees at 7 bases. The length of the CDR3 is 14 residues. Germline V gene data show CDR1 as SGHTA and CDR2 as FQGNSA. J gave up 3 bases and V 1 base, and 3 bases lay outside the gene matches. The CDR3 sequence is CASSLGGGIYEQYF. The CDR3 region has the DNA TGTGCCAGCAGCTTAGGGGGGGGAATCTACGAGCAGTACTTC.

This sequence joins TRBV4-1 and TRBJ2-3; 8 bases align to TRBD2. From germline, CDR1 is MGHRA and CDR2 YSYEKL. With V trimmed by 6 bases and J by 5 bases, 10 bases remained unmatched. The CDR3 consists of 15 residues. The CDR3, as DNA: TGCGCCAGCAGGCCGAGAGCGGGAGTGAGAGATACGCAGTATTTT. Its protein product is CASRPRAGVRDTQYF.

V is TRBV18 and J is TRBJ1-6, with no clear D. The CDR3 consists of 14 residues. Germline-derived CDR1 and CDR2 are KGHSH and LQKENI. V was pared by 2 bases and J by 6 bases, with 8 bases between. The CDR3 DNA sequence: TGTGCCAGCTCACCAGGACTAGGTAATTCACCCCTCCACTTT. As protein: CASSPGLGNSPLHF.

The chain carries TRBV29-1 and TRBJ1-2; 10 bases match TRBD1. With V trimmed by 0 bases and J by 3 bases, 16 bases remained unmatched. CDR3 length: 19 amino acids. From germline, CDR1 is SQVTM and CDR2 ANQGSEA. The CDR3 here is CSVEEARNEGQGKDYGYTF. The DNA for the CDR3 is TGCAGCGTTGAAGAGGCAAGGAATGAGGGACAGGGGAAAGACTATGGCTACACCTTC.

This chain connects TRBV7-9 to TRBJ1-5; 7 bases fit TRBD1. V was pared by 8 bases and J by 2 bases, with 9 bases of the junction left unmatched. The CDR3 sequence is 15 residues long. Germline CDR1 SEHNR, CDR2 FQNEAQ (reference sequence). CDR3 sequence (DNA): TGTGCCAGCGGCCTGGGCGACAGGGGCAATCAGCCCCAGCATTTT. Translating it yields CASGLGDRGNQPQHF.

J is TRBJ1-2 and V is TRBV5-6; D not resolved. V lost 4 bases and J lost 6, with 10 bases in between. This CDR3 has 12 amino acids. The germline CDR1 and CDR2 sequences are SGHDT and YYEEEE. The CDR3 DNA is TGTGCCAGCAGCCCCGGCGGGAATGGCTACACCTTC. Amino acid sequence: CASSPGGNGYTF. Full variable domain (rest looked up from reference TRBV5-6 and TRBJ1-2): DAGVTQSPTHLIKTRGQQVTLRCSPKSGHDTVSWYQQALGQGPQFIFQYYEEEERQRGNFPDRFSGHQFPNYSSELNVNALLLGDSALYLCASSPGGNGYTFGSGTRLTVV.

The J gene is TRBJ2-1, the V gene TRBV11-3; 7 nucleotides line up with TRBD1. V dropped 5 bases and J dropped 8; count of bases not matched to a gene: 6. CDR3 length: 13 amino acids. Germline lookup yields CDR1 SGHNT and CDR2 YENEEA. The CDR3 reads CASSQGQNYEQFF. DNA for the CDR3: TGTGCCAGCAGCCAGGGACAGAACTATGAGCAGTTCTTC. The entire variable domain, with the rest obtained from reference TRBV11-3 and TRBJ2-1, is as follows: EAGVVQSPRYKIIEKKQPVAFWCNPISGHNTLYWYLQNLGQGPELLIRYENEEAVDDSQLPKDRFSAERLKGVDSTLKIQPAELGDSAVYLCASSQGQNYEQFFGPGTRLTVL.